The 9 T cell receptor beta chains below were found in one sample sequenced in a study of ipilimumab plus nivolumab after autologous stem cell transplantation. Assay: immunoSEQ multiplex PCR; the TCRdb copy retains only in-frame clones and omits some. The sample records roughly 15,000 clones, about 77% being singletons. Sequencing used PBMCs, obtained in a trial of ipilimumab plus nivolumab as post-transplant consolidation. The receptors stem from a male donor with diffuse large B-cell lymphoma.

V usage is TRBV11-2 and J usage is TRBJ1-6, with D uncertain. There are 13 residues in the CDR3. V lost 4 bases, J lost 8 bases, and 9 bases lay in between. The germline gives CDR1 SGHAT, CDR2 FQNNGV. In DNA form, the CDR3 reads TGTGCCAGCAGCTCCCTTGAAGATTCACCCCTCCACTTT. It codes for CASSSLEDSPLHF.

The table lists this clone with a count of one. The V gene is TRBV6-5, the J gene TRBJ2-7; tentatively, D is TRBD2 (7 bases). Germline V CDR1 and CDR2: MNHEY, SVGAGI. Trimming took 0 bases from V and 7 from J, leaving 16 bases between them. The CDR3 has 15 amino acids. The CDR3 DNA is TGTGCCAGCAGTTACTCCGGGACGGGGGGCACGGAGCAGTACTTC. Its protein product is CASSYSGTGGTEQYF.

This clone was observed a handful of times. This chain joins TRBV10-3 and TRBJ1-3; D possibly corresponds to TRBD1 (6 bases). This CDR3 is built from 14 residues. Germline CDR1 ENHRY, CDR2 SYGVKD. The CDR3 DNA is TGTGCTTTAGCCCGAACGGGGGCGGGAAACACCATATATTTT. Protein sequence: CALARTGAGNTIYF.

This sequence joins TRBV19 and TRBJ1-4, with a weak D call TRBD1 (5 bases). Germline loops: CDR1 LNHDA, CDR2 SQIVND (reference sequence). The CDR3 sequence is 14 residues long. Trimming pared 3 bases from V and 5 bases from J, leaving 10 bases between. The CDR3 is CASSIRRVNEKLFF. The CDR3 DNA follows: TGTGCCAGTAGTATCCGCAGGGTAAATGAAAAACTGTTTTTT.

The chain carries TRBV5-6 and TRBJ2-7; 10 positions match TRBD2. CDR1 is SGHDT, CDR2 YYEEEE, per germline. The CDR3 runs to 15 residues. J gave up 5 bases and V 0 bases, and 5 bases lay outside the gene matches. CDR3 DNA: TGTGCCAGCAGCTTGGGAGGGAGCGGGGGGGACGAGCAGTACTTC. This sequence encodes CASSLGGSGGDEQYF.

V gene TRBV9 combines with J gene TRBJ2-6, with a tentative D call TRBD2 (6 bases). The CDR3 has 15 amino acids. CDR1 and CDR2 from the germline V gene are SGDLS and YYNGEE. Between the trimmed V and J ends, which lost 4 bases and 2 bases, there was a span of 10 bases. CDR3: CASSTGGAGANVLTF. In DNA form, the CDR3 reads TGTGCCAGCAGCACCGGCGGGGCTGGGGCCAACGTCCTGACTTTC.

The V gene is TRBV5-1, the J gene TRBJ2-1; 7 bases map to TRBD2. Trimming took 5 bases from V and 0 from J; bases not matched to a gene: 5. This CDR3 has 15 amino acids. The germline V gene encodes CDR1 SGHRS and CDR2 YFSETQ. CDR3 residues: CASRLAVSSYNEQFF. DNA for the CDR3: TGCGCCAGCAGGCTAGCGGTTAGCTCCTACAATGAGCAGTTCTTC.

This clone occurred once. The rearrangement links TRBV15 to TRBJ2-3; D is perhaps TRBD1 or TRBD2 (5 bases each). There are 16 residues in the CDR3. Germline V gives CDR1 LNHNV, CDR2 YYDKDF (reference sequence). V lost 1 base, J lost 3 bases, and 14 bases lay in between. CDR3 DNA sequence: TGTGCCACCAGCAGAGGGGACCCCGGGGTAACAGATACGCAGTATTTT. It is translated as CATSRGDPGVTDTQYF.

CDR3 loop: CASGGNIQYF. The CDR3 nucleotides read TGTGCCAGTGGGGGAAACATTCAGTACTTC. V gene TRBV19 combines with J gene TRBJ2-4, with D tentatively TRBD1 or TRBD2 (5 bases each). Germline V gene data show CDR1 as LNHDA and CDR2 as SQIVND (reference sequence). The CDR3 contains 10 residues. Trimming removed 8 bases from V and 6 bases from J, with 5 bases in between.